This TCR beta chain was obtained from a study of T cell clones after liver transplantation. TCRdb's table, derived via immunoSEQ multiplex PCR, lists solely in-frame clones and lacks some. The table records tens of thousands of clones, 80% of them present only once. General study results and limits: Circulating graft-donor-reactive CD4 TCRbeta sequences fell significantly post-transplant in 5 of 8 subjects.

This clone is a singleton in its sample. Its antigen is not identified. Germline CDR1 MDHEN, CDR2 SYDVKM. Trimming took off 1 base at V and 2 bases at J, with 16 bases between the two ends. This CDR3 spans 17 amino acids. The sequenced sample was CD4+ T cells from blood, obtained 12 months after liver transplant. The receptor's source is a human patient who received a liver transplant. These T cells may partly come from the graft donor. The chain carries TRBV28 and TRBJ2-3, with a tentative D call TRBD2 (5 bases). The CDR3 region has the DNA TGTGCCAGCAGTTTATTTGGAGGTCCAGCTGACACAGATACGCAGTATTTT. Its protein product is CASSLFGGPADTDTQYF.